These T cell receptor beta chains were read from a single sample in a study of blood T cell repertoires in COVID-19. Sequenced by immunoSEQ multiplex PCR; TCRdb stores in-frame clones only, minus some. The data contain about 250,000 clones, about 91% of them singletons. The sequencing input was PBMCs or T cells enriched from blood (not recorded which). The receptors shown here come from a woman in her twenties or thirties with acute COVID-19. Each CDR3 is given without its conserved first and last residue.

CDR3aa: ASSFGDRTGEQF; j_gene: TRBJ2-1; v_gene: TRBV5-1
CDR3aa: ASSLGGQLTEAF; j_gene: TRBJ1-1; v_gene: TRBV7-9
CDR3aa: ASSLPGQGSEKLF; j_gene: TRBJ1-4; v_gene: TRBV7-9
CDR3aa: ASRSDRGYQETQY; j_gene: TRBJ2-5; v_gene: TRBV5-1
CDR3aa: ASSPSGSTDTQY; j_gene: TRBJ2-3; v_gene: TRBV3-1/TRBV3-2
CDR3aa: SVADTTYEQY; j_gene: TRBJ2-7; v_gene: TRBV29-1
CDR3aa: ASSFRADEAF; j_gene: TRBJ1-1; v_gene: TRBV6-2/TRBV6-3
CDR3aa: ASRATRVSYGYT; j_gene: TRBJ1-2; v_gene: TRBV6-5
CDR3aa: ASRGPGQITDTQY; j_gene: TRBJ2-3; v_gene: TRBV2
CDR3aa: ASWGPRGRNQPQH; j_gene: TRBJ1-5; v_gene: TRBV6-5
CDR3aa: ASRNQITYAGYT; j_gene: TRBJ1-2; v_gene: TRBV6-5
CDR3aa: ASSGASGANVLT; j_gene: TRBJ2-6; v_gene: TRBV4-1
CDR3aa: ASRPTGTSTDTQY; j_gene: TRBJ2-3; v_gene: TRBV5-1
CDR3aa: ASKSQGAYEQY; j_gene: TRBJ2-7; v_gene: TRBV5-1
CDR3aa: ASRDRFKGQAGTEAF; j_gene: TRBJ1-1; v_gene: TRBV19
CDR3aa: AISESTGGETQY; j_gene: TRBJ2-5; v_gene: TRBV10-3
CDR3aa: ASKGEPLSNQPQH; j_gene: TRBJ1-5; v_gene: TRBV2
CDR3aa: ASSQELAGIST; j_gene: TRBJ1-2; v_gene: TRBV4-2
CDR3aa: SVDHGFEYGYT; j_gene: TRBJ1-2; v_gene: TRBV29-1
CDR3aa: ASSSLDREHYGYT; j_gene: TRBJ1-2; v_gene: TRBV7-9
CDR3aa: ASSALHQGTQPQGSYNEQF; j_gene: TRBJ2-1; v_gene: TRBV9
CDR3aa: ASYRGGLRNEQF; j_gene: TRBJ2-1; v_gene: TRBV2
CDR3aa: ASSVSGVTYNEQF; j_gene: TRBJ2-1; v_gene: TRBV19
CDR3aa: ASSLRLGQRPGEQY; j_gene: TRBJ2-7; v_gene: TRBV7-2
CDR3aa: AWSGIRGGNTEAF; j_gene: TRBJ1-1; v_gene: TRBV30
CDR3aa: ASSYFGTGDEAF; j_gene: TRBJ1-1; v_gene: TRBV6-5
CDR3aa: ASSGQGREKLF; j_gene: TRBJ1-4; v_gene: TRBV2
CDR3aa: ATSPPGDSGLNQPQH; j_gene: TRBJ1-5; v_gene: TRBV15
CDR3aa: ASRQDSGNTIY; j_gene: TRBJ1-3; v_gene: TRBV2